This T cell receptor (beta chain) was obtained from a study of CD8+ T cells in alopecia areata. Germline CDR1 SGHRS, CDR2 YFSETQ. V lost 0 bases and J 5 bases, leaving 4 bases between the germline ends. This CDR3 contains 12 residues. Specified treatment: oral pan-JAK inhibitor, 5-10 mg twice daily. It was from alopecia areata patients that lesional scalp punch biopsies and peripheral blood were collected. After isolation, RNA underwent reverse transcription to generate cDNA as the sequencing template. TCRdb's copy holds only in-frame clones and misses some; the assay was immunoSEQ multiplex PCR. Of approximately 200,000 clones listed, more than 55% are singletons.

The rearrangement links TRBV5-1 to TRBJ2-3; D remains ambiguous. The material sequenced was CD4+ T cells sorted from blood, taken at week 4, from a patient treated with tofacitinib. This clonotype was obtained from a human donor with alopecia areata. The CDR3, as DNA: TGCGCCAGCAGCTTGGCTAGAGATACGCAGTATTTT. Translating gives CASSLARDTQYF.